This TCR beta chain was obtained from a study of cytomegalovirus exposure and HLA in healthy donors. The PCR employed 60 Vbeta primers together with 13 Jbeta primers. Sequenced by immunoSEQ multiplex PCR; TCRdb stores in-frame clones only, minus some. The sample gives around 130,000 clones, just under 85% of which show up once; approximately 3% is in the top ten. This clonotype was sampled from a boy aged 2 to 9 in good health and CMV-seronegative. Sequencing was carried out using PBMCs.

DNA of the CDR3: TGTGCCAGCAGTGAATGGTCGCCGCGTCACTCTGGAAACACCATATATTTT. This gives the protein CASSEWSPRHSGNTIYF. The chain carries TRBV25-1 and TRBJ1-3; D is undetermined. V dropped 1 base and J dropped 0 bases, with 13 bases sitting between them. Looked up from germline, CDR1 is MGHDK and CDR2 is SYGVNS. The CDR3 consists of 17 residues.